This TCR beta chain derives from a study of OX40 agonist ivuxolimab in advanced cancers. V gave up 7 bases and J gave up 6 bases, with 11 bases separating them. The CDR3 length is 12 residues. Per germline, CDR1 SGHRS and CDR2 YFSETQ. TCRdb's table, derived via immunoSEQ multiplex PCR, lists solely in-frame clones and lacks some. The repertoire holds about 83,000 clones, with approximately 84% as singletons. This chain joins TRBV5-1 and TRBJ2-1; D gene uncertain. The input for sequencing was CD4+ or CD8+ T cells sorted from blood, taken in a trial of the OX40 agonist ivuxolimab. This TCR derives from an adult with an advanced solid tumor such as melanoma, head and neck, liver or kidney cancer. The CDR3 spells CASHRSGNEQFF. Here the CDR3 DNA reads TGCGCCAGCCACCGCTCGGGCAATGAGCAGTTCTTC.